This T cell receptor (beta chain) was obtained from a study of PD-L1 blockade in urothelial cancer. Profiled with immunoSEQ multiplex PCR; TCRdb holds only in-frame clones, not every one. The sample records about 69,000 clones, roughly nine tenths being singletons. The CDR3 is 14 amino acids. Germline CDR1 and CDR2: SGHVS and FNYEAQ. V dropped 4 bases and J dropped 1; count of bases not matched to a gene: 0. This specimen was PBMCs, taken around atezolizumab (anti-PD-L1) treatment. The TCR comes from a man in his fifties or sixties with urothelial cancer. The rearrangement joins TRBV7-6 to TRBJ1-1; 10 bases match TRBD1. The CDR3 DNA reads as TGTGCCAGCAGCTGGACAGGGGGGAACACTGAAGCTTTCTTT. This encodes CASSWTGGNTEAFF.